Listed below are T cell receptor beta chains from one sample, sequenced in a study of response to subunit inactivated influenza vaccine. One entry per CDR3 protein, called by TCRdb with MiXCR from the RT-PCR reads. The sample yields about 520,000 distinct CDR3 sequences, about 7.2% seen once. This specimen consisted of PBMCs from blood, obtained around 25 months after vaccination. Receptors were obtained from a man aged 50-75 years who received an inactivated influenza vaccine. CDR3s include the opening cysteine and the closing phenylalanine or tryptophan. D genes are given only for firm matches. Expanded clones are given a class, and other clones once, few, many or no size at all.

>TRBJ2-2|TRBV24-1|.|.
CATSSGVGGELFF
TGTGCCACCAGTTCAGGGGTCGGCGGGGAGCTGTTTTTT
>TRBJ1-2|TRBV15|TRBD1|few
CATSRDSEGATGYTF
TGTGCCACCAGCAGAGATTCGGAGGGGGCCACTGGCTACACCTTC
>TRBJ2-3|TRBV10-3|.|many
CAISPQGADTQYF
TGTGCCATCAGTCCCCAGGGAGCAGATACGCAGTATTTT
>TRBJ1-1|TRBV7-2|TRBD1|many
CASSLDRVGGTEAFF
TGTGCCAGCAGCCTCGACAGGGTGGGAGGCACTGAAGCTTTCTTT
>TRBJ2-3|TRBV4-1|.|.
CASSQVPGSRVDTQYF
TGCGCCAGCAGCCAAGTGCCAGGGTCCCGGGTAGATACGCAGTATTTT
>TRBJ1-6|TRBV5-1|.|many
CASARESSYNSPLHF
TGCGCCAGCGCCAGGGAGAGCTCCTATAATTCACCCCTCCACTTT
>TRBJ2-7|TRBV6-1|.|.
CASSSNGLNEQYF
TGTGCCAGCTCATCTAACGGGCTAAACGAGCAGTACTTC
>TRBJ2-7|TRBV5-1|TRBD2|few
CASSGGLAVPNSYEQYF
TGCGCCAGCAGCGGGGGACTAGCGGTACCCAACTCCTACGAGCAGTACTTC
>TRBJ2-7|TRBV7-2|TRBD2|.
CASSFLAGVPYEQYF
TGTGCCAGCAGCTTCCTAGCGGGAGTACCCTACGAGCAGTACTTC
>TRBJ1-3|TRBV14|.|few
CASSYAPGAGNTIYF
TGTGCCAGCAGCTATGCTCCGGGCGCTGGAAACACCATATATTTT
>TRBJ1-6|TRBV6-1|TRBD1|many
CASSRDRSSYNSPLHF
TGTGCCAGCAGCCGGGACAGGAGCTCCTATAATTCACCCCTCCACTTT
>TRBJ1-3|TRBV7-2|.|few
CASSLAPDRVAGNTIYF
TGTGCCAGCAGCTTAGCGCCAGACAGAGTCGCCGGAAACACCATATATTTT
>TRBJ1-1|TRBV4-1|.|few
CASSQDGGPMNTEAFF
TGCGCCAGCAGCCAAGATGGGGGGCCCATGAACACTGAAGCTTTCTTT
>TRBJ2-7|TRBV3-1|TRBD2|.
CASSQFGTSQREQYF
TGTGCCAGCAGCCAATTCGGGACTAGTCAGCGCGAGCAGTACTTC
>TRBJ1-3|TRBV5-1|.|few
CASSPAVRGFGNTIYF
TGCGCCAGCAGCCCGGCCGTGCGTGGTTTTGGAAACACCATATATTTT
>TRBJ2-4|TRBV9|TRBD1|few
CASSVDGTGVNIQYF
TGTGCCAGCAGCGTAGACGGGACAGGGGTGAACATTCAGTACTTC
>TRBJ2-3|TRBV21-1|.|few
CASSKVPSQYGDTQYF
TGTGCCAGCAGCAAAGTTCCTAGCCAATATGGAGATACGCAGTATTTT
>TRBJ1-1|TRBV7-9|.|many
CASSSKPLSYTEAFF
TGTGCCAGCAGCTCCAAGCCTCTCTCCTACACTGAAGCTTTCTTT
>TRBJ2-1|TRBV6-1|TRBD1|.
CASSEPQGVSNEQFF
TGTGCCAGCAGTGAGCCCCAGGGGGTTAGCAATGAGCAGTTCTTC
>TRBJ2-2|TRBV9|.|few
CASSVAVAEGTGELFF
TGTGCCAGCAGCGTAGCTGTAGCCGAGGGCACCGGGGAGCTGTTTTTT
>TRBJ2-4|TRBV7-2|TRBD1|.
CASSPPLGTGAKNIQYF
TGTGCCAGCAGCCCCCCCTTGGGGACAGGGGCCAAAAACATTCAGTACTTC
>TRBJ2-7|TRBV6-2/TRBV6-3|TRBD2|few
CASSRLATYEQYF
TGTGCCAGCAGTCGACTAGCGACTTACGAGCAGTACTTC
>TRBJ2-7|TRBV10-3|.|many
CAISGNSYEQYF
TGTGCCATCAGTGGGAACAGCTACGAGCAGTACTTC
>TRBJ1-5|TRBV21-1|.|many
CATAAWDRGDHSNQPQHF
TGTGCCACCGCGGCGTGGGACAGGGGGGACCATAGCAATCAGCCCCAGCATTTT
>TRBJ2-5|TRBV7-9|TRBD2|.
CASSVLAGRQETQYF
TGTGCCAGCAGCGTACTAGCGGGGAGGCAAGAGACCCAGTACTTC
>TRBJ1-4|TRBV12-3/TRBV12-4|.|few
CASSLYGIPDEKLFF
TGTGCCAGCAGTTTGTATGGAATACCTGATGAAAAACTGTTTTTT
>TRBJ1-6|TRBV4-2|.|few
CASSQDGTYNSPLHF
TGTGCCAGCAGCCAAGATGGGACATATAATTCACCCCTCCACTTT
>TRBJ2-7|TRBV4-3|TRBD2|few
CASSQDLRLAGTYEQYF
TGCGCCAGCAGCCAAGATCTTAGGCTAGCGGGGACCTACGAGCAGTACTTC
>TRBJ1-2|TRBV20-1|.|.
CSATPVEDVGGYGYTF
TGCAGTGCTACCCCTGTCGAAGACGTTGGAGGGTATGGCTACACCTTC
>TRBJ2-5|TRBV29-1|.|many
CSVRHRAQETQYF
TGCAGCGTTAGGCACAGGGCACAAGAGACCCAGTACTTC
>TRBJ2-5|TRBV5-1|.|few
CASSHQGTQETQYF
TGCGCCAGCAGCCATCAGGGGACGCAAGAGACCCAGTACTTC
>TRBJ2-1|TRBV5-5|TRBD2|few
CASSLYETSVNNEQFF
TGTGCCAGCAGCTTGTATGAGACTAGCGTAAACAATGAGCAGTTCTTC
>TRBJ2-7|TRBV2|.|.
CASIRTRTENYEQYF
TGTGCCAGCATACGAACTCGGACCGAAAACTACGAGCAGTACTTC
>TRBJ1-1|TRBV29-1|.|few
CSVEANTNTEAFF
TGCAGCGTTGAGGCCAATACGAACACTGAAGCTTTCTTT
>TRBJ1-2|TRBV20-1|TRBD1|.
CSAPRQGGEVYGYTF
TGCAGTGCTCCGAGACAGGGGGGCGAGGTCTATGGCTACACCTTC
>TRBJ1-2|TRBV4-2|.|.
CASSQDRLANYGYTF
TGTGCCAGCAGCCAAGACAGATTAGCTAACTATGGCTACACCTTC
>TRBJ2-1|TRBV4-3|TRBD2|few
CASSQDFLAVNEQFF
TGCGCCAGCAGCCAAGACTTCCTAGCGGTGAATGAGCAGTTCTTC
>TRBJ2-7|TRBV24-1|TRBD1|few
CATSQQGAHYEQYF
TGTGCCACCAGTCAACAGGGGGCCCACTACGAGCAGTACTTC
>TRBJ2-3|TRBV4-3|TRBD2|.
CASSQDGRGGADTQYF
TGCGCCAGCAGCCAAGACGGGCGGGGGGGCGCAGATACGCAGTATTTT
>TRBJ2-5|TRBV7-2|TRBD1|few
CASSLASPGTGLETQYF
TGTGCCAGCAGCTTAGCGAGCCCGGGGACAGGGCTAGAGACCCAGTACTTC
>TRBJ1-2|TRBV12-3/TRBV12-4|.|many
CASSLTRVKGYTF
TGTGCCAGCAGTTTGACCAGGGTGAAGGGCTACACCTTC
>TRBJ1-5|TRBV6-2/TRBV6-3|.|many
CASSYSYSNQPQHF
TGTGCCAGCAGTTACAGTTATAGCAATCAGCCCCAGCATTTT
>TRBJ2-1|TRBV3-1|TRBD1|few
CASSARTGGSYNEQFF
TGTGCCAGCAGCGCCCGGACAGGGGGCTCCTACAATGAGCAGTTCTTC
>TRBJ2-3|TRBV20-1|.|many
CSATPGFSASTDTQYF
TGCAGTGCTACCCCAGGGTTTAGCGCGAGCACAGATACGCAGTATTTT
>TRBJ1-2|TRBV7-6|.|.
CASSLEGIGGGYGYTF
TGTGCCAGCAGCTTAGAAGGGATCGGGGGTGGCTATGGCTACACCTTC
>TRBJ2-1|TRBV5-1|.|many
CASSSARDNEQFF
TGCGCCAGCAGCTCTGCCAGAGACAATGAGCAGTTCTTC
>TRBJ1-6|TRBV6-1|.|few
CASRRGNSPLHF
TGTGCCAGCAGAAGGGGAAATTCACCCCTCCACTTT
>TRBJ1-2|TRBV20-1|.|many
CSANYRGIRGYTF
TGCAGTGCTAATTACCGAGGGATCCGCGGCTACACCTTC
>TRBJ2-7|TRBV7-2|TRBD2|.
CASRETSVTYEQYF
TGTGCCAGCCGGGAGACTAGCGTTACCTACGAGCAGTACTTC
>TRBJ2-7|TRBV28|TRBD2|few
CASSFAGEVKYEQYF
TGTGCCAGCAGTTTCGCGGGAGAGGTTAAGTACGAGCAGTACTTC
>TRBJ2-2|TRBV6-5|TRBD2|.
CASSYGLAVNTGELFF
TGTGCCAGCAGTTACGGACTAGCGGTTAACACCGGGGAGCTGTTTTTT
>TRBJ1-2|TRBV12-3/TRBV12-4|.|.
CASSLFSDGYTF
TGTGCCAGCAGTTTATTTTCAGACGGCTACACCTTC
>TRBJ1-1|TRBV19|TRBD1|.
CASSTGGLNTEAFF
TGTGCCAGTAGTACAGGGGGTCTAAACACTGAAGCTTTCTTT
>TRBJ1-1|TRBV18|.|few
CASSLGNEAFF
TGTGCCAGCTCCCTGGGGAACGAAGCTTTCTTT
>TRBJ1-4|TRBV6-5|TRBD1|many
CASSSLGTGPVGEKLFF
TGTGCCAGCAGTTCCCTTGGGACAGGGCCTGTTGGTGAAAAACTGTTTTTT
>TRBJ2-1|TRBV29-1|.|few
CSVDGQYNEQFF
TGCAGCGTTGACGGGCAGTACAATGAGCAGTTCTTC
>TRBJ2-5|TRBV29-1|.|few
CSADSGNSGETQYF
TGCAGCGCTGATTCGGGAAACTCTGGGGAGACCCAGTACTTC